This T cell receptor beta chain was documented in a study of cytomegalovirus exposure and HLA in healthy donors. Study outcomes and limitations: There were fewer than 200 TCR beta chains listed as cytomegalovirus-associated.

Concerning this clone itself: What it recognizes is unknown.

This PCR relied on a set of 60 Vbeta primers and 13 Jbeta primers. Repertoires were generated with immunoSEQ multiplex PCR, while TCRdb's copy carries only in-frame clones and drops some. Of 250,000 to 300,000 clones listed, 80% to 90% were seen once; the top ten hold approximately 2%. V dropped 2 bases and J dropped 10; count of bases not matched to a gene: 19. The CDR3 runs to 18 residues. CDR1 LGHNA and CDR2 YSLEER come from the germline V gene. This clonotype was sampled from a woman in her forties in good health and CMV-seropositive. The genes are TRBV4-3 and TRBJ1-4; TRBD1 aligns across 7 bases. Source material: PBMCs. Here the CDR3 reads CASSQNTGGRTGFVKLFF. As DNA, the CDR3 is TGCGCCAGCAGCCAAAATACCGGTGGCAGGACAGGCTTCGTAAAACTGTTTTTT.